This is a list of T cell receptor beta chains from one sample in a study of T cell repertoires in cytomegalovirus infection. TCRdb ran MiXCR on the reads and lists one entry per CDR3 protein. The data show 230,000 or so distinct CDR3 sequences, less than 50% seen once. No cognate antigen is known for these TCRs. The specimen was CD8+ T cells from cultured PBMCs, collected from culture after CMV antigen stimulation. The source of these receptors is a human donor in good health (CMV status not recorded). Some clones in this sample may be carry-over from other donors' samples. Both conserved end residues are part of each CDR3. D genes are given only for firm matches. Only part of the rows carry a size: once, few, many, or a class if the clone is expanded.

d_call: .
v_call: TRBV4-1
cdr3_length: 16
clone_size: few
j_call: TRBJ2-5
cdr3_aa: CASSQVSTQWNETQYF
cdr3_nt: TGCGCCAGCAGCCAAGTTAGTACACAGTGGAATGAGACCCAGTACTTC

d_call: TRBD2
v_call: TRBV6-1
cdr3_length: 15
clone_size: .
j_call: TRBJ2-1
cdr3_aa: CASRETSGSGDEQFF
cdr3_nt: TGTGCCAGCAGGGAGACTAGCGGGAGCGGGGATGAGCAGTTCTTC

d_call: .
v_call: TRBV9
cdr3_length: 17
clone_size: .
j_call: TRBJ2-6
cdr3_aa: CASSVDRSLSGANVLTF
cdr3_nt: TGTGCCAGCAGCGTCGACAGGTCGCTCTCTGGGGCCAACGTCCTGACTTTC

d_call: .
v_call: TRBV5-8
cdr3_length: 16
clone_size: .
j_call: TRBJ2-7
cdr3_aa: CASSPLDRDPAYEQYF
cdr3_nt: TGTGCCAGCAGTCCTCTTGACCGGGACCCGGCCTACGAGCAGTACTTC

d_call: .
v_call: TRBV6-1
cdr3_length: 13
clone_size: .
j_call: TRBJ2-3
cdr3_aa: CASRRVSTDTQYF
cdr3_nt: TGTGCCAGCAGAAGAGTAAGCACAGATACGCAGTATTTT

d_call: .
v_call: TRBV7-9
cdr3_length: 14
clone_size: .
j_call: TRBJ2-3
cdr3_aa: CASITPGLTDTQYF
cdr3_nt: TGTGCCAGCATCACCCCAGGACTCACAGATACGCAGTATTTT

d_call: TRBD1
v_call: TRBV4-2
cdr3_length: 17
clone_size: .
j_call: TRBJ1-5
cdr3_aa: CASSRGTGGGGNQPQHF
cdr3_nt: TGTGCCAGCAGCCGAGGGACAGGGGGCGGCGGCAATCAGCCCCAGCATTTT

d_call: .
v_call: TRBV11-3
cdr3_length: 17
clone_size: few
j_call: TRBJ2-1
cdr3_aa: CASSSPAGRTSYNEQFF
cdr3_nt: TGTGCCAGCAGCTCCCCCGCGGGACGTACCTCCTACAATGAGCAGTTCTTC

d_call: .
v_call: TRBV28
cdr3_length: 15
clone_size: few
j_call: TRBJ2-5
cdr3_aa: CASSFSGGPASHLNF
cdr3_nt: TGTGCCAGCAGTTTCTCCGGCGGCCCGGCTTCACATCTAAACTTC

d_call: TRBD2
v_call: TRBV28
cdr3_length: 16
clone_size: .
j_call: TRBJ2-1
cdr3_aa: CASSLPGLGSNNEQFF
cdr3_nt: TGTGCCAGCAGTCTCCCGGGACTAGGCTCCAACAATGAGCAGTTCTTC

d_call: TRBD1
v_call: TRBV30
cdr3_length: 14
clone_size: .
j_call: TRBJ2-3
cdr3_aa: CAWSVTGATDTQYF
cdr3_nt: TGTGCCTGGAGTGTTACAGGGGCCACAGATACGCAGTATTTT

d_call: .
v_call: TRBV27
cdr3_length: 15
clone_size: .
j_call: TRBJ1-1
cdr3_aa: CASSASSGRNTEAFF
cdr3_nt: TGTGCCAGCAGTGCCTCTTCTGGGAGAAACACTGAAGCTTTCTTT

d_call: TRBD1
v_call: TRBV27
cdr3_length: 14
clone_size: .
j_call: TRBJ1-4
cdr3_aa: CASSLEGAPEKLFF
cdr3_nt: TGTGCCAGCAGTTTGGAGGGGGCGCCTGAAAAACTGTTTTTT

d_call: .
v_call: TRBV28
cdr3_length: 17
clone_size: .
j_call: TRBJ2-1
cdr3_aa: CASSGLNRDRGLAGGIF
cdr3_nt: TGTGCCAGCAGTGGATTGAACCGGGACAGGGGGCTAGCGGGAGGGATCTTC

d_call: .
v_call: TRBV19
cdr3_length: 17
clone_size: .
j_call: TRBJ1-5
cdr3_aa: CASSIVGGPRGNQPQHF
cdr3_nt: TGTGCCAGTAGTATAGTTGGGGGGCCTCGCGGCAATCAGCCCCAGCATTTT

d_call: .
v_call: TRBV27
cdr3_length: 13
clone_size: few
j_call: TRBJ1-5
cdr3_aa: CASSLSPAQPQHF
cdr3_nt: TGTGCCAGCAGTTTATCGCCAGCCCAGCCCCAGCATTTT

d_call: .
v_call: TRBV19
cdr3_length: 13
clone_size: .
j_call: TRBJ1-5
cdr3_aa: CAGGPATNQPQHF
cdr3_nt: TGTGCCGGGGGACCGGCAACGAATCAGCCCCAGCATTTT

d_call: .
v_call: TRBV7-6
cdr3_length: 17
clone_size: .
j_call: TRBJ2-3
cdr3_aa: CASSLDREATGGDTQYF
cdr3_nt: TGTGCCAGCAGCTTAGACAGGGAGGCCACAGGAGGAGATACGCAGTATTTT

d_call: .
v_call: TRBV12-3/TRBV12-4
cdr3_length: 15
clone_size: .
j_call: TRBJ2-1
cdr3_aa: CASRQGHRRNNEQFF
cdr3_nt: TGTGCCAGCAGGCAGGGCCATAGGAGGAACAATGAGCAGTTCTTC

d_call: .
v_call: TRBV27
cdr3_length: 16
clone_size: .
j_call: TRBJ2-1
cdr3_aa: CASSLNGGIPYNEQFF
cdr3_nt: TGTGCCAGCAGTTTAAATGGGGGGATCCCCTACAATGAGCAGTTCTTC

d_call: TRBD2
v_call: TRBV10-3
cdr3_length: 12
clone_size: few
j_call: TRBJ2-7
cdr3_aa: CASEGRAAEQYF
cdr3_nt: TGTGCCAGCGAGGGGAGGGCCGCGGAGCAGTACTTC

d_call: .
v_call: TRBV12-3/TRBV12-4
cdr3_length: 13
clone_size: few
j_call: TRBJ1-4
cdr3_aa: CASEGKAPGKLFF
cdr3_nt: TGTGCCAGCGAGGGAAAGGCCCCAGGAAAACTGTTTTTT

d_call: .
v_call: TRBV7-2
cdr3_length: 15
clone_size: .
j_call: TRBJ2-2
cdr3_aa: CASSFGGSNTGELFF
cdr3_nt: TGTGCCAGCAGCTTTGGGGGTTCGAACACCGGGGAGCTGTTTTTT

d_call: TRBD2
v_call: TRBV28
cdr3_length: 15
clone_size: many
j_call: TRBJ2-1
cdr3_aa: CASSLSLAGAKEQFF
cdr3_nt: TGTGCCAGCAGTTTAAGTCTAGCGGGCGCTAAAGAGCAGTTCTTC

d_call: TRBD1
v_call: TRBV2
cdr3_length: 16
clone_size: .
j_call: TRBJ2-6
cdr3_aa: CASSEGQGTGANVLTF
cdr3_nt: TGTGCCAGCAGTGAAGGACAGGGGACTGGGGCCAACGTCCTGACTTTC

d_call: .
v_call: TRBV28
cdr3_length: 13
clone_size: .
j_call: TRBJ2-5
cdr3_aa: CASTPGAWETQYF
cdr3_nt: TGTGCCAGCACCCCAGGGGCTTGGGAGACCCAGTACTTC

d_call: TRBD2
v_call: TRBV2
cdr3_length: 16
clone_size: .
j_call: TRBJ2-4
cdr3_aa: CASSPSGGELKNIQYF
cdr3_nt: TGTGCCAGCAGTCCAAGCGGGGGGGAACTCAAAAACATTCAGTACTTC

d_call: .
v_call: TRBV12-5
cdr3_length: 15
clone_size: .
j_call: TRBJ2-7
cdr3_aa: CASGLAKTAYYEQYF
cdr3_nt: TGTGCTAGTGGTTTGGCAAAGACAGCCTACTACGAGCAGTACTTC

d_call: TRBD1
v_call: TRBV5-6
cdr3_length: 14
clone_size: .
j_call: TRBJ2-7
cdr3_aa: CASSLETGGREQYF
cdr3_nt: TGTGCCAGCAGCTTGGAAACAGGGGGACGCGAGCAGTACTTC

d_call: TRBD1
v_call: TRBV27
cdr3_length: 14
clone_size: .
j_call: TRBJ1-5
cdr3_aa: CASRDGQGDWPQHF
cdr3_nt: TGTGCCAGCCGGGACGGACAGGGGGACTGGCCCCAGCATTTT

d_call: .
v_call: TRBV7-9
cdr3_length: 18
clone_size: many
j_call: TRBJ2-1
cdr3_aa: CASSSKDPEGWSYNEQFF
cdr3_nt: TGTGCCAGCAGCTCAAAAGACCCAGAGGGTTGGTCCTACAATGAGCAGTTCTTC

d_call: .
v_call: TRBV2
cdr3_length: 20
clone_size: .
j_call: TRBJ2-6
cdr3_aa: CASRPRVDLTLNSGANVLTF
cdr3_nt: TGTGCCAGCAGACCCAGGGTGGATCTAACTCTCAACTCTGGGGCCAACGTCCTGACTTTC

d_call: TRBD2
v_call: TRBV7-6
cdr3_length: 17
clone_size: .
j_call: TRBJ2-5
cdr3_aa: CASSLEGRRGGLQTQYF
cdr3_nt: TGTGCCAGCAGCTTAGAGGGGCGGCGGGGGGGCCTCCAGACCCAGTACTTC

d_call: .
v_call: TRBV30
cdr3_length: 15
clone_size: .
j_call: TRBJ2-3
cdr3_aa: CAWSPPDSRTDTQYF
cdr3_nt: TGTGCCTGGAGTCCCCCCGACAGCCGCACAGATACGCAGTATTTT

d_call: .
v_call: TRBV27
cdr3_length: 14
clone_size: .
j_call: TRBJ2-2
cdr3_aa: CASSLSRGAGELFF
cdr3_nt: TGTGCCAGCAGTTTATCGAGGGGGGCCGGGGAGCTGTTTTTT

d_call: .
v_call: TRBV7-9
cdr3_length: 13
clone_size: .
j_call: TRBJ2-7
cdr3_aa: CASSLTTVYEQYF
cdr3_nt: TGTGCCAGCAGCTTGACGACAGTCTACGAGCAGTACTTC

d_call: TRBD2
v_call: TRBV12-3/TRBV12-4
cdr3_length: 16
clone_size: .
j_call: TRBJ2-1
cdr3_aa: CASRAGGAGGYNEQFF
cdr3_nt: TGTGCCAGCAGGGCGGGGGGAGCGGGAGGGTACAATGAGCAGTTCTTC

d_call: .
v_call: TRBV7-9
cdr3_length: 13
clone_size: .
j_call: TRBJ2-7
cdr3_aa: CASSLTEPYEQYF
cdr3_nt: TGTGCCAGCAGCTTAACTGAACCCTACGAGCAGTACTTC

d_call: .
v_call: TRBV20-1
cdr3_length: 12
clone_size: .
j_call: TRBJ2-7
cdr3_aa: CSARDRVQEQYF
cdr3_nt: TGCAGTGCTAGAGACAGGGTACAGGAGCAGTACTTC

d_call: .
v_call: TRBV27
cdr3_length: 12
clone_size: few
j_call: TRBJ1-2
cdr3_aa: CASSDTVNGYTF
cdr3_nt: TGTGCCAGCAGCGACACGGTCAATGGCTACACCTTC

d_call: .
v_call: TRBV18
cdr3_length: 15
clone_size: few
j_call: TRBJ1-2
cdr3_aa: CASSPTRTANYGYTF
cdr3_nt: TGTGCCAGCTCACCTACACGGACAGCCAACTATGGCTACACCTTC

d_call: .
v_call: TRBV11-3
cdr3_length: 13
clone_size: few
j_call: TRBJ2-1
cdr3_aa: CASSLDSGDEQFF
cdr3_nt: TGTGCCAGCAGCTTAGATTCGGGAGATGAGCAGTTCTTC

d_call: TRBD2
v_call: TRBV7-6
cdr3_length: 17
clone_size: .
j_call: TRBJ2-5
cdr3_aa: CASSFGASGGSQETQYF
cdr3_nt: TGTGCCAGCAGCTTCGGGGCTAGCGGGGGGTCTCAAGAGACCCAGTACTTC

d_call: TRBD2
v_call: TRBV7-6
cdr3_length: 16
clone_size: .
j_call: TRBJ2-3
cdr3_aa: CASSLVSGAVTDTQYF
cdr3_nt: TGTGCCAGCAGCTTAGTTAGCGGGGCGGTCACAGATACGCAGTATTTT

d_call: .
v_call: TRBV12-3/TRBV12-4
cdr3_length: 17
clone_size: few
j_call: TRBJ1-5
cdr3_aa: CASSQDIPLAKGQPQHF
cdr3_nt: TGTGCCAGCAGCCAGGACATACCCTTAGCAAAAGGTCAGCCCCAGCATTTT

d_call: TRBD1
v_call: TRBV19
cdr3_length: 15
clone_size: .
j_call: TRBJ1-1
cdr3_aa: CASLAGQWTNTEAFF
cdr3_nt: TGTGCCAGCTTGGCGGGACAGTGGACGAACACTGAAGCTTTCTTT

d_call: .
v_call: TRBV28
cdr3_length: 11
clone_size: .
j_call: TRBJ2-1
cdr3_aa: CASTLGNEQFF
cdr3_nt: TGTGCCAGCACCCTGGGTAATGAGCAGTTCTTC

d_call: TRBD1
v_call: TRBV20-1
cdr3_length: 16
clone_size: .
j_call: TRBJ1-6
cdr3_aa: CSARAMGQGVQSPLHF
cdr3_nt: TGCAGTGCTAGGGCCATGGGACAGGGAGTACAATCACCCCTCCACTTT